The clone carrying this T cell receptor beta chain is medium-sized in the sample. The antigen remains unidentified. Trimming left V 3 bases short and J 5 bases short, with 11 bases between. CDR3 length equals 14 residues. Germline lookup yields CDR1 SGDLS and CDR2 YYNGEE. This record comes from a study of T cells in localized non-small cell lung cancer. Libraries were prepared by immunoSEQ multiplex PCR; TCRdb keeps only in-frame clonotypes and omits some of them. In the table there are about 2,900 clones, about 25% of which are singletons. Study findings and constraints: Tumor trailed uninvolved adjacent lung in T cell clonality, which peaked there. Sequencing, confined to only one tumor region, leaves heterogeneity possible. When the top 100 tumor clones were examined, a median approximately 60 of them also appeared in the adjacent lung, which was paired and uninvolved. Overall survival was longer when the density of T cells in the blood was higher.

The rearrangement uses TRBV9 and TRBJ2-2; a possible D gene is TRBD1 (6 bases). The origin of this receptor is a male donor at least 60 years old with stage III lung adenocarcinoma. The sample in question was lung tumor tissue, obtained before any cancer treatment. CDR3 DNA: TGTGCCAGCAGCGGACAGGTTGGGACCGGGGAGCTGTTTTTT. This gives the protein CASSGQVGTGELFF.